This paragraph covers one T cell receptor (beta chain) sequence. Sequencing was performed with immunoSEQ multiplex PCR; in TCRdb, only in-frame clones are kept and a portion is missing. The table has roughly 150,000 clones, 84% seen once. The record originates from a study of blood T cell repertoires in COVID-19. Trimming left V 4 bases short and J 1 base short, with 12 bases between. Germline-derived CDR1 and CDR2 are SNHLY and FYNNEI. There are 15 residues in the CDR3. What was sequenced was peripheral blood. The chain joins TRBV2 to TRBJ2-3, with D maybe TRBD2 (6 bases). The TCR sequence derives from a man in his 70s with active or convalescent COVID-19. This CDR3 is CASSGIGEGTDTQYF. CDR3 nucleotide sequence: TGTGCCAGCAGTGGGATAGGGGAGGGCACAGATACGCAGTATTTT.